This T cell receptor (delta chain) comes out of a study of gamma-delta T cells after stem cell transplantation. TCRdb fed the RT-PCR reads into CATT to redo clone calling. The data hold 1,500 to 2,000 delta-chain clones, with roughly 50% observed a single time. The CDR3 has 17 residues. With 0 bases clipped from V and 5 bases from J, the junction kept 8 bases outside the gene matches. Germline V gene lookup returns CDR1 GEAIGNYY and CDR2 EKD. The sequencing input was gamma-delta T cells. The chain uses TRDV2 and TRDJ1; 13 nucleotides align to TRDD3. The receptor's source is a human donor. It is not recorded whose cells these are; they may come from a transplant donor. This CDR3 reads CACDTVNTGGYADKLIF. The CDR3 DNA follows: TGTGCCTGTGACACCGTTAACACTGGGGGATACGCGGATAAACTCATCTTT.